This T cell receptor (beta chain) stems from a study of identifying expanded T cells in peripheral blood (dated by TCRdb to between 2018 and 2020). As for the study more broadly: Separate aliquots of the same genomic DNA pool were sequenced to produce technical replicates, and four replicates were compared in pairs. Paper-wide results and their limitations: Across all healthy-donor time intervals, the beta-binomial model significantly cut both the number of clones called differentially abundant and the false-positive rate. For all healthy donors, the variance in clone template counts between approximately 2-week samples rose significantly as total template count increased. Around 1.3 differentially abundant clones were flagged by the binomial model between technical replicates, whereas about 16.4 and 19 were flagged over around two weeks and four weeks, respectively. The authors expected that over much longer intervals, such as months to years, biological variance in healthy repertoires might increase even further.

V is clipped by 8 bases and J by 5 bases, and the sequence between their germline boundaries is 12 bases long. CDR1 is given as MRHNA and CDR2 as SNTAGT, both from the germline V gene. The CDR3 spans 13 residues, from the cysteine through the phenylalanine. Here the CDR3 DNA is all that survives: 39 bases in frame from base 1. Regarding this clone: No cognate antigen has been identified for it. Qualities for individual bases were not recorded, and no much larger clone is one base off.

TCRbeta CDR3 regions were profiled by bias-controlled multiplex PCR amplification of genomic DNA with the immunoSEQ Assay. In the source study's methods: The absolute abundance of each unique TCRbeta CDR3 region was quantified after sequences were collapsed and filtered. Two models were used to test differential abundance: a binomial model (Fisher-equivalent) and a beta-binomial model that adds time-dependent variance fitted from healthy donors. Clones with fewer than 5 combined templates were removed, and a clone was called differentially abundant if the clone's Benjamini-Hochberg FDR was below 0.01. The form v = (b*log(k)+a)^2 was used to model beta-binomial variance as a function of total template count across the two samples. TCRdb took over this immuneACCESS table, retaining in-frame rearrangements with V and J assigned. Such tables are incomplete; in checked studies, under half of the missing clones stem from an unresolved V gene, and the remainder is unexplained. From that table come the V and J calls and clone size; the DNA was used to work out D and trimming. The sample profile shows 90,000 to 95,000 clones; approximately 86% of them were found once. The ten largest clones represent approximately 5.3% of the sample.

During the collection period, no immune events, such as infections, were documented for the healthy donors. Healthy-donor blood repertoires served as a training cohort to calibrate time-dependent variance in a beta-binomial model of T-cell clone differential abundance. The training cohort was composed of about 10 healthy donors, 3 female and 7 male. Donor ages ranged from about 29 to 65 years, with an average of about 41 years. Whole blood, obtained from a commercial supplier, was collected from each healthy donor at three time points spaced approximately 13 days apart. For immunosequencing, genomic DNA was extracted from unsorted whole blood.

The sample consisted of blood. Recombination linked TRBV6-4 to TRBJ2-2, with the D gene too uncertain to name. The clonotype originates from a person aged 18-69 years in good health. This receptor carries the CDR3 CASEDRTTGELFF. The DNA sequence follows: TGTGCCAGCGAGGATAGAACAACCGGGGAGCTGTTTTTT.